This T cell receptor beta chain was identified during a study of T cells expressing NK-cell markers. Comment on this clonotype: Its specificity is not known.

This CDR3 region has 13 residues. From germline, CDR1 is SGHRS and CDR2 YFSETQ. Study-wide findings and caveats: The CD3+CD56-NKG2C+ fraction of a handful of donors was also led by these clonotypes.

In generating TCR beta cDNA, 5'RACE template switching with UMIs was used. For each CDR3 protein, TCRdb gives one entry from its re-call of the 5' RACE reads, without DNA. The listing records about 260,000 distinct CDR3 sequences. This receptor was taken from a young man in good health. Sequencing was carried out using blood T cells: a sorted CD56 or NKG2C T cell subset, CD4+ or CD8+ T cells, or bulk PBMC T cells (not recorded which). The chain joins TRBV5-1 to TRBJ1-1; TCRdb reports TRBD1, a call that lacks DNA to check it against. The CDR3 loop is CASSFRRGGEAFF.